This is a list of T cell receptor beta chains from one sample in a study of cytomegalovirus exposure and HLA in healthy donors. Libraries were prepared by immunoSEQ multiplex PCR; TCRdb keeps only in-frame clonotypes and omits some of them. The sample contains about 200,000 clones, around 84% of which appear only once. Sequenced sample: PBMCs. All receptors derive from a woman aged 30 to 39 in good health and CMV-seropositive. The CDR3 runs from the conserved cysteine through the conserved F or W.

TRBV6-5	TRBJ2-1	CASSYRLYYNEQFF
TRBV9	TRBJ1-1	CASSVAGSTEAFF
TRBV7-9	TRBJ1-1	CASSLGQSAAFF
TRBV30	TRBJ2-7	CAWSVQPLEQYF
TRBV19	TRBJ1-5	CASKSRNQPQHF
TRBV11-2	TRBJ2-7	CASSPNYEQYF
TRBV29-1	TRBJ2-5	CSVEDRDREETQYF
TRBV30	TRBJ2-1	CAWRTSGSTNEQFF
TRBV28	TRBJ1-5	CASSFDPEQGLYQPQHF
TRBV6-5	TRBJ2-1	CASSYGGTSGISEQFF
TRBV2	TRBJ2-1	CASSPPLAGAQGNEQFF
TRBV28	TRBJ2-5	CASSLGRTFQETQYF
TRBV6-5	TRBJ2-7	CASSYAGTSGSYEQYF
TRBV19	TRBJ2-7	CASSRGLAGFIEQYF
TRBV5-8	TRBJ2-1	CASSLAYEQFF
TRBV2	TRBJ2-1	CASERDRVLF
TRBV7-9	TRBJ2-5	CARVSTGGNRETQYF
TRBV7-9	TRBJ2-1	CASSSSSAYNEQFF
TRBV5-1	TRBJ2-3	CASSFGAGGIFTDTQYF
TRBV7-9	TRBJ1-4	CASSFDRVREKLFF
TRBV6-6	TRBJ1-3	CASRRYRLTGNTIYF
TRBV30	TRBJ2-3	CASPGTSTDTQYF
TRBV5-1	TRBJ2-2	CASSFVGSGRKTGELFF
TRBV18	TRBJ1-4	CASSGAQGRGEKLFF
TRBV15	TRBJ1-4	CATSRMGSDLNEKLFF
TRBV27	TRBJ2-5	CASSLYSQETQYF
TRBV6-5	TRBJ2-2	CASSYLDLGTGELFF
TRBV5-6	TRBJ2-1	CASSRLDDQGNEQFF
TRBV13	TRBJ2-7	CASSSYTEGPSYEQYF
TRBV29-1	TRBJ2-1	CSVVGWSYNEQFF
TRBV28	TRBJ1-4	CASTPGGYNEKLFF
TRBV6-5	TRBJ2-7	CASSYSYEGADEQYF
TRBV2	TRBJ1-2	CASSTNYGYTF
TRBV5-8	TRBJ2-3	CASSPLTSGSDTQYF
TRBV11-3	TRBJ2-5	CASSSRTGGEETQYF
TRBV5-4	TRBJ2-1	CASSLNLASGSYNEQFF
TRBV5-1	TRBJ1-2	CASSLAGGYTF
TRBV4-2	TRBJ2-7	CASSQASGFYEQYF
TRBV11-1	TRBJ1-3	CASSEKTGGAGNTIYF
TRBV2	TRBJ2-4	CASSGGQNLPKNIQYF
TRBV6-6	TRBJ1-2	CASSNNRYHGYTF
TRBV5-6	TRBJ2-7	CASSAIQVGTRGYEQYF
TRBV5-4	TRBJ1-2	CASTRTGGVGYTF
TRBV5-1	TRBJ2-3	CASSRTSSTDTQYF
TRBV11-2	TRBJ2-3	CASSPRSPSTDTQYF
TRBV9	TRBJ2-5	CASSVSVEETQYF
TRBV7-8	TRBJ2-2	CASSSPGDEIITGELFF
TRBV18	TRBJ2-7	CASSPGRRVSSYEQYF
TRBV19	TRBJ2-7	CASSETGTGSYEQYF
TRBV5-6	TRBJ1-5	CASSVGGGYTGFNQPQHF
TRBV29-1	TRBJ2-5	CSVPDPGTQYF
TRBV2	TRBJ2-1	CATTGHPYNEQFF
TRBV6-1	TRBJ1-4	CASSARDSNEKLFF
TRBV10-2	TRBJ2-7	CASKDRAYEQYF
TRBV27	TRBJ1-4	CASSFTATNEKLFF